The 7 T cell receptor beta chains in this list originate from one sample, sequenced in a study of CD8+ T cells in alopecia areata. Specified treatment: oral pan-JAK inhibitor, 5-10 mg twice daily. Following extraction, RNA underwent reverse transcription to cDNA, which served as the sequencing template. Repertoires were generated with immunoSEQ multiplex PCR, while TCRdb's copy carries only in-frame clones and drops some. Among a few hundred thousand clones, around 65% were seen once, and the ten largest hold over 1%. Sequencing used CD4+ T cells sorted from blood, obtained at week 44, from a patient treated with tofacitinib. These receptors were taken from a human donor with alopecia areata.

This chain uses TRBV29-1 with TRBJ2-7; 7 bases are shared with TRBD1. This CDR3 comprises 15 residues. The V gene's germline CDR1 is SQVTM and CDR2 ANQGSEA. The CDR3 is CSTLRSGTEGYEQYF. DNA of the CDR3: TGCAGTACGCTACGATCCGGGACAGAGGGCTACGAGCAGTACTTC.

The chain combines TRBV5-1 with TRBJ1-1; the match to TRBD1 covers 7 bases. The germline CDR1 and CDR2 sequences are SGHRS and YFSETQ. Trimming cost V 3 bases and J 12 bases; bases outside gene matches: 5. The CDR3 is 11 amino acids. The CDR3 region is CASSSTGWTFF. The CDR3 DNA follows: TGCGCCAGCAGCTCGACAGGGTGGACTTTCTTT.

The V gene is TRBV21-1, the J gene TRBJ1-6; the table's TRBD1 call for D was not verified on the DNA. TRBV21-1 is reported as a pseudogene. The CDR3 has 13 residues. CDR3 sequence reads: CASSKEGQATLHF. The CDR3 DNA is TGTGCCAGCAGCAAAGAGGGACAGGCAACTCTCCACTTT.

In DNA form, the CDR3 reads TGCGCCAGCAGTCAATCGGGACCGAACCAAAACACTGAAGCTTTCTTT. Residues: CASSQSGPNQNTEAFF. V gene TRBV23-1 combines with J gene TRBJ1-1; maybe TRBD1 (5 bases). TRBV23-1 is treated as an ORF (open reading frame) with a function not yet certain. The CDR3 loop spans 16 amino acids. V was cut by 0 bases and J by 2 bases, with 13 bases left in between.

This clone was found a few times. The chain combines TRBV7-9 with TRBJ2-2; maybe TRBD2 (5 bases). Germline values: CDR1 SEHNR, CDR2 FQNEAQ (reference sequence). Trimming stripped 5 bases from V and 7 bases from J, with 11 bases between. The CDR3 has 13 residues. CDR3 in amino acids: CASSPSGSGELFF. The CDR3, as DNA: TGTGCCAGCAGCCCTTCGGGGAGCGGGGAGCTGTTTTTT.

A few counts support this clone. This chain links TRBV29-1 with TRBJ2-3; D not certain. The CDR3 covers 13 residues. The V gene lost 2 bases and the J gene lost 6 bases, with 12 bases spanning the gap. The germline CDR1 and CDR2 sequences are SQVTM and ANQGSEA. For the CDR3, the DNA is TGCAGCGTTGAACGTAGGGATTATGATACGCAGTATTTT. Protein sequence: CSVERRDYDTQYF.

This sequence joins TRBV9 and TRBJ1-2, with D possibly TRBD1 on 5 matching bases. The V gene lost 0 bases and the J gene lost 6 bases, with 18 bases spanning the gap. Germline V gene data show CDR1 as SGDLS and CDR2 as YYNGEE. The CDR3 covers 16 residues. CDR3 sequence: CASSVGVGPMTHGYTF. Written as DNA, the CDR3 is TGTGCCAGCAGCGTAGGGGTGGGACCCATGACCCATGGCTACACCTTC. Using reference TRBV9 and TRBJ1-2 for the parts outside the CDR3, the full variable domain is DSGVTQTPKHLITATGQRVTLRCSPRSGDLSVYWYQQSLDQGLQFLIQYYNGEERAKGNILERFSAQQFPDLHSELNLSSLELGDSALYFCASSVGVGPMTHGYTFGSGTRLTVV.